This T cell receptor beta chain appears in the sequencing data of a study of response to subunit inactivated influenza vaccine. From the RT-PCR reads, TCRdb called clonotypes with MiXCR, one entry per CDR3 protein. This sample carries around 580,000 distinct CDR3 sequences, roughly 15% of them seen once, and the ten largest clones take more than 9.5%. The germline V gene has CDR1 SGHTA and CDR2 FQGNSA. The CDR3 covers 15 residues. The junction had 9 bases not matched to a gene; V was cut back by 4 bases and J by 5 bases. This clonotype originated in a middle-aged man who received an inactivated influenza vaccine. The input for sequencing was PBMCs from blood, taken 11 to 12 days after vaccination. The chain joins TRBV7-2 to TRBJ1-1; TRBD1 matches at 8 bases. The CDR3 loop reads CASSSDRVVLTEAFF. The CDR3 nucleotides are TGTGCCAGCAGCTCGGACAGGGTGGTTTTGACTGAAGCTTTCTTT.